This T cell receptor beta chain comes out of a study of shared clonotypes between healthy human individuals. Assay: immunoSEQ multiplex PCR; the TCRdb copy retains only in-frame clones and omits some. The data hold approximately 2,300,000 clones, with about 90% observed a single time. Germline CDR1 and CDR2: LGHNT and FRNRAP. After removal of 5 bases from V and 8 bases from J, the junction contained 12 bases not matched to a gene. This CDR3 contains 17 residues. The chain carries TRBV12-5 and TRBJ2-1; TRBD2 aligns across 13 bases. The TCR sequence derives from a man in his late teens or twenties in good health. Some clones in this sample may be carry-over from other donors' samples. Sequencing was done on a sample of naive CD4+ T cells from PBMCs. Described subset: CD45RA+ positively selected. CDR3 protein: CASGVGTSGVFVDEQFF. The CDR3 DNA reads TGTGCTAGTGGTGTCGGGACTAGCGGGGTTTTCGTGGATGAGCAGTTCTTC.